This TCR beta chain was retrieved from a study of regulatory T cells in long-lasting Graves disease. This CDR3 has 15 residues. Trimming took off 6 bases at V and 4 bases at J, with 19 bases between the two ends. Germline V gives CDR1 SGDLS, CDR2 YYNGEE. The authors built TCR beta libraries using iRepertoire HTBI primers and Arm-PCR of CDR3 regions. TCRdb re-analysed the multiplex PCR reads in MiXCR, keeping a single row per CDR3 protein. The sample contains about 400,000 distinct CDR3 sequences, less than 25% of which appear only once. As to time point: persistent/refractory GD, antithyroid drugs over 5 years with positive TRAb. The TCR library was made from RNA extracted from PBMCs.

The sequence came from a female donor with Graves disease. Specimen: peripheral blood mononuclear cells (PBMCs), collected when the disease was refractory, from a patient treated with antithyroid drugs. The chain recombines TRBV9 with TRBJ2-5; D might be TRBD2 (7 bases). The CDR3 DNA reads TGTGCCAGCACCAGGGGAGCGGGAATTGGAGAGACCCAGTACTTC. This encodes CASTRGAGIGETQYF.